The following is a T cell receptor beta chain sequence with its context. V dropped 6 bases and J dropped 7; count of bases not matched to a gene: 15. This CDR3 region has 16 residues. Germline lookup yields CDR1 KGHSH and CDR2 LQKENI. Here immunoSEQ multiplex PCR was the method, and the copy in TCRdb shows in-frame clones only, minus some. Counted here are roughly 200,000 clones, 84% occurring once; the ten biggest clones make up around 7.8%. These data come from a study of blood T cell repertoires in COVID-19. One Seattle source followed patients from active infection through their disease course. This sequence joins TRBV18 and TRBJ2-7, with 10 bases lining up with TRBD2. The TCR was taken from a woman of 80 years or more with COVID-19, enrolled during active disease. What was sequenced was peripheral blood. CDR3 residues: CASSQSGGALLWEQYF. CDR3 in DNA: TGTGCCAGCTCCCAAAGCGGGGGGGCCCTCCTTTGGGAGCAGTACTTC.